This is a list of T cell receptor beta chains from one sample in a study of T cells in Graves' hyperthyroidism and ophthalmopathy. TCRdb re-analysed the multiplex PCR reads in MiXCR, keeping a single row per CDR3 protein. In the table there are hundreds of thousands of distinct CDR3 sequences, 24% of which are singletons. The source material was blood. The receptors shown here come from a woman aged 30 to 39 with Graves' ophthalmopathy. Both conserved end residues are part of each CDR3. The order of the fields is clone size, D gene, J gene, V gene, CDR3 DNA, CDR3 protein. A D gene is named only where the DNA matches it firmly. Rows give clone size only sometimes, using once, few, many, or a class for an expanded clone.

abundance: many
d_gene: .
j_gene: TRBJ1-3
v_gene: TRBV15
CDR3nt: TGTGCCACCAGCAGAGATAGGGCGGGAGGAAACACCATATATTTT
CDR3aa: CATSRDRAGGNTIYF

abundance: .
d_gene: .
j_gene: TRBJ2-2
v_gene: TRBV6-5
CDR3nt: TGTGCCAGCAGTTACCCGCGGGGGCCCGACACCGGGGAGCTGTTTTTT
CDR3aa: CASSYPRGPDTGELFF

abundance: many
d_gene: .
j_gene: TRBJ2-6
v_gene: TRBV6-1
CDR3nt: TGTGCCAGCAGGACAGAGGGCACTGGGGCCAACGTCCTGACTTTC
CDR3aa: CASRTEGTGANVLTF

abundance: many
d_gene: .
j_gene: TRBJ2-7
v_gene: TRBV7-2
CDR3nt: TGTGCCAGCAGCCGCCAGGCGGGGATCAGGCACGAGCAGTACTTC
CDR3aa: CASSRQAGIRHEQYF

abundance: .
d_gene: .
j_gene: TRBJ1-6
v_gene: TRBV7-9
CDR3nt: TGTGCCAGCAGTTCCCCCCCGGCAGGGTATTCACCCCTCCACTTT
CDR3aa: CASSSPPAGYSPLHF

abundance: many
d_gene: TRBD1
j_gene: TRBJ2-5
v_gene: TRBV7-9
CDR3nt: TGTGCCAGCAGCTTGGGGGACAGTCCTGTTAGAGAGACCCAGTACTTC
CDR3aa: CASSLGDSPVRETQYF

abundance: many
d_gene: .
j_gene: TRBJ2-7
v_gene: TRBV2
CDR3nt: TGTGCCAGCAGTCGCACAGTTTCCGAGCAGTACTTC
CDR3aa: CASSRTVSEQYF

abundance: many
d_gene: .
j_gene: TRBJ1-2
v_gene: TRBV10-3
CDR3nt: TGTGCCATCAGCGCGGACAGTGACTATGGCTACACCTTC
CDR3aa: CAISADSDYGYTF

abundance: .
d_gene: .
j_gene: TRBJ1-1
v_gene: TRBV29-1
CDR3nt: TGCAGCGGGGGGGCCGTCTTCATGAACACTGAAGCTTTCTTT
CDR3aa: CSGGAVFMNTEAFF

abundance: many
d_gene: .
j_gene: TRBJ2-7
v_gene: TRBV2
CDR3nt: TGTGCCAGCAGTGAGTTTAGAGACTCCTACGAGCAGTACTTC
CDR3aa: CASSEFRDSYEQYF

abundance: many
d_gene: .
j_gene: TRBJ2-7
v_gene: TRBV12-3/TRBV12-4
CDR3nt: TGTGCCAGCAGTTTACTCACAGGGTCCTACGAGCAGTACTTC
CDR3aa: CASSLLTGSYEQYF

abundance: many
d_gene: TRBD1
j_gene: TRBJ2-7
v_gene: TRBV11-3
CDR3nt: TGTGCCAGCAGCTTAAGGACAGGGGGAGAGCAGTACTTC
CDR3aa: CASSLRTGGEQYF

abundance: .
d_gene: .
j_gene: TRBJ2-2
v_gene: TRBV28
CDR3nt: TGTGCCAGCAGCGAACAGACGAACACCGGGGAGCTGTTTTTT
CDR3aa: CASSEQTNTGELFF

abundance: .
d_gene: .
j_gene: TRBJ1-1
v_gene: TRBV6-1
CDR3nt: TGTGCCAGCAGTGAGAGGCTGCCTTACACTGAAGCTTTCTTT
CDR3aa: CASSERLPYTEAFF

abundance: many
d_gene: .
j_gene: TRBJ1-5
v_gene: TRBV6-5
CDR3nt: TGTGCCAGCAGTTATTGGCGAAATCAGCCCCAGCATTTT
CDR3aa: CASSYWRNQPQHF

abundance: many
d_gene: TRBD1
j_gene: TRBJ1-2
v_gene: TRBV6-1
CDR3nt: TGTGCCAGCAGGGGTACAGGGGGCGTGAACTATGGCTACACCTTC
CDR3aa: CASRGTGGVNYGYTF

abundance: many
d_gene: TRBD1
j_gene: TRBJ2-2
v_gene: TRBV20-1
CDR3nt: TGCAGTGCTAGCGGGGACAGGGGTAACACCGGGGAGCTGTTTTTT
CDR3aa: CSASGDRGNTGELFF

abundance: .
d_gene: .
j_gene: TRBJ2-7
v_gene: TRBV20-1
CDR3nt: TGCAGTGCTCGGACTACCCTCTCCTACGAGCAGTACTTC
CDR3aa: CSARTTLSYEQYF

abundance: .
d_gene: .
j_gene: TRBJ1-1
v_gene: TRBV11-2
CDR3nt: TGTGCCAGCAGCTTAGGACCCCGATTAGGGGACACTGAAGCTTTCTTT
CDR3aa: CASSLGPRLGDTEAFF

abundance: few
d_gene: .
j_gene: TRBJ1-1
v_gene: TRBV28
CDR3nt: TGTGCCAGCAACCGTGATACAGGGAACACTGAAGCTTTCTTT
CDR3aa: CASNRDTGNTEAFF

abundance: many
d_gene: .
j_gene: TRBJ2-5
v_gene: TRBV28
CDR3nt: TGTGCCAGCAGTTTACGAAACCTGCAAGAGACCCAGTACTTC
CDR3aa: CASSLRNLQETQYF

abundance: .
d_gene: .
j_gene: TRBJ1-4
v_gene: TRBV12-3/TRBV12-4
CDR3nt: TGTGCCAGCAGTTTTGTTGGCAGAAATTTTGAAAAACTGTTTTTT
CDR3aa: CASSFVGRNFEKLFF

abundance: many
d_gene: .
j_gene: TRBJ1-5
v_gene: TRBV6-4
CDR3nt: TGTGCCAGCAGTGACTTGGGTGGCGGCAATCAGCCCCAGCATTTT
CDR3aa: CASSDLGGGNQPQHF

abundance: many
d_gene: .
j_gene: TRBJ1-5
v_gene: TRBV18
CDR3nt: TGTGCCAGCTCGCCTGTGTGGCGCAATCAGCCCCAGCATTTT
CDR3aa: CASSPVWRNQPQHF

abundance: .
d_gene: .
j_gene: TRBJ1-5
v_gene: TRBV27
CDR3nt: TGTGCCAGCAGTTTATCAGGGGTTGAGCCCCAGCATTTT
CDR3aa: CASSLSGVEPQHF

abundance: many
d_gene: .
j_gene: TRBJ1-1
v_gene: TRBV20-1
CDR3nt: TGCAGTGCTTTGGACAGTCCGAGAGCTTTCTTT
CDR3aa: CSALDSPRAFF

abundance: many
d_gene: TRBD1
j_gene: TRBJ1-1
v_gene: TRBV12-3/TRBV12-4
CDR3nt: TGTGCCAGCAGTCTCCGGGACAGGGGAGGCGCTTTCTTT
CDR3aa: CASSLRDRGGAFF

abundance: .
d_gene: .
j_gene: TRBJ1-2
v_gene: TRBV19
CDR3nt: TGTGCCAGCCCCGAATGGGCAACGAATGCGGGGGAACCTAACTATGGCTACACCTTC
CDR3aa: CASPEWATNAGEPNYGYTF

abundance: few
d_gene: .
j_gene: TRBJ2-5
v_gene: TRBV29-1
CDR3nt: TGCAGCGTTGAAGGGGGCGGGGGCGACTTAGGAGAGACCCAGTACTTC
CDR3aa: CSVEGGGGDLGETQYF

abundance: .
d_gene: .
j_gene: TRBJ1-1
v_gene: TRBV6-5
CDR3nt: TGTGCCAGCAGTTACTCGAAGGGGCTGAACACTGAAGCTTTCTTT
CDR3aa: CASSYSKGLNTEAFF

abundance: many
d_gene: .
j_gene: TRBJ2-7
v_gene: TRBV10-3
CDR3nt: TGTGCCATCCGGCCGGGACATTCCTACGAGCAGTACTTC
CDR3aa: CAIRPGHSYEQYF